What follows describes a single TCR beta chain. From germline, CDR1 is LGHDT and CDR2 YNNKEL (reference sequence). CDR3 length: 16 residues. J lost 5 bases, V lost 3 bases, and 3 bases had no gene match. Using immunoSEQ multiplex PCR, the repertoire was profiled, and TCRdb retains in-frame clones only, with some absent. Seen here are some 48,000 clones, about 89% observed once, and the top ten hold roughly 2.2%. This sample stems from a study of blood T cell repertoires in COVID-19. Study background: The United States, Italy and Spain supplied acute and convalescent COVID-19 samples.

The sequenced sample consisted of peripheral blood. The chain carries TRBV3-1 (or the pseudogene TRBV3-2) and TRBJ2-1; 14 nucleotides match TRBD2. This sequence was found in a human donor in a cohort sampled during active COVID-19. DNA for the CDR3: TGTGCCAGCAGCCAGACTAGCGGGGGGGGTGACAATGAGCAGTTCTTC. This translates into CASSQTSGGGDNEQFF.